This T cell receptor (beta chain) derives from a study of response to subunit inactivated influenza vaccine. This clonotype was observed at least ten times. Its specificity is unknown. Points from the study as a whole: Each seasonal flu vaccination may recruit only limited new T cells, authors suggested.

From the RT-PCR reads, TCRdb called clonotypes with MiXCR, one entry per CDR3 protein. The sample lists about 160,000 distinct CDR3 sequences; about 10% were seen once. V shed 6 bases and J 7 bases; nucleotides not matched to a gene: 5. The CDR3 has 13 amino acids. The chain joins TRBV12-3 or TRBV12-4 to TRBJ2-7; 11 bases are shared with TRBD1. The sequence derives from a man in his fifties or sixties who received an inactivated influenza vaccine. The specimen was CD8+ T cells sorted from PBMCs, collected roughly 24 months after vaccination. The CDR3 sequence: CASRPGTGGEQYF. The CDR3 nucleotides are TGTGCCAGCAGACCCGGGACAGGGGGAGAGCAGTACTTC.